This TCR beta chain emerged from a study of blood T cell repertoires in COVID-19. In this sample, this clone turned up once. The V gene lost 0 bases and the J gene lost 4 bases, with 13 bases spanning the gap. The germline V gene encodes CDR1 SGHDT and CDR2 YYEEEE. The CDR3 length is 15 residues. Clones were sequenced by immunoSEQ multiplex PCR, and TCRdb holds only the in-frame ones, with some missing. Of over 200,000 clones in the sample, about 86% were seen once. The chain joins TRBV5-6 to TRBJ1-2, with D maybe TRBD1 (5 bases). The sample comprised PBMCs or T cells enriched from blood (not recorded which). This TCR was recovered from a woman between 50 and 59 years old with acute COVID-19. CDR3 sequence (DNA): TGTGCCAGCAGCTTGGGCAGGGTAGTGTTCTATGGCTACACCTTC. Amino acid sequence: CASSLGRVVFYGYTF.